This is a list of T cell receptor beta chains from one sample in a study of control samples from healthy donors and cancer patients. This table comes from immunoSEQ multiplex PCR, and its TCRdb copy is limited to in-frame clones, with some not included. In the table there are about 85,000 clones, just under 90% of which are singletons. The specimen sequenced was blood. The receptors derive from a man aged 50-60 years in good health. Both conserved end residues are part of each CDR3. Each record gives: J gene, D gene, clone size, V gene, CDR3 DNA, CDR3 protein. A D gene is named only where the DNA matches it firmly. Size values are once, few and many counts, or a class for expanded clones, and some rows have none.

J gene: TRBJ2-7; D gene: NA; clone size: few; V gene: TRBV6-2/TRBV6-3; CDR3 DNA: TGTGCCAGCAGTTATGTGGCGGCTGGCGAGCAGTACTTC; CDR3 protein: CASSYVAAGEQYF
J gene: TRBJ2-3; D gene: TRBD2; clone size: NA; V gene: TRBV27; CDR3 DNA: TGTGCCAGCAGTTTAAGCGGGGGTACAGATACGCAGTATTTT; CDR3 protein: CASSLSGGTDTQYF
J gene: TRBJ1-2; D gene: NA; clone size: NA; V gene: TRBV21-1; CDR3 DNA: TGTGCCAGCAGCAAAGTTGTAACAGCAGTAATAGGCGGCTACACCTTC; CDR3 protein: CASSKVVTAVIGGYTF
J gene: TRBJ2-1; D gene: TRBD1; clone size: NA; V gene: TRBV19; CDR3 DNA: TGTGCCACCCGAAGGGACAGCGACTCCTACAATGAGCAGTTCTTC; CDR3 protein: CATRRDSDSYNEQFF
J gene: TRBJ1-4; D gene: NA; clone size: NA; V gene: TRBV7-6; CDR3 DNA: TGTGCCAGCAGCTTAAACACAGGGTACAATGAAAAACTGTTTTTT; CDR3 protein: CASSLNTGYNEKLFF
J gene: TRBJ1-1; D gene: NA; clone size: NA; V gene: TRBV6-5; CDR3 DNA: TGTGCCAGCAGTTACAAAGGGCGAGCTTTCTTT; CDR3 protein: CASSYKGRAFF
J gene: TRBJ1-4; D gene: NA; clone size: NA; V gene: TRBV3-1/TRBV3-2; CDR3 DNA: TGTGCCAGCAGCCAAGATGAAAAACTGTTTTTT; CDR3 protein: CASSQDEKLFF
J gene: TRBJ1-5; D gene: NA; clone size: NA; V gene: TRBV2; CDR3 DNA: TGTGCCAGCAGTGGATTGGGGGGCAATCAGCCCCAGCATTTT; CDR3 protein: CASSGLGGNQPQHF
J gene: TRBJ1-6; D gene: NA; clone size: NA; V gene: TRBV18; CDR3 DNA: TGTGCCAGCTCACAACAGGAGAATAATTCACCCCTCCACTTT; CDR3 protein: CASSQQENNSPLHF
J gene: TRBJ2-1; D gene: NA; clone size: NA; V gene: TRBV5-1; CDR3 DNA: TGCGCCAGCAGCTTGGGTACCGGGTCGGGGTACAATGAGCAGTTCTTC; CDR3 protein: CASSLGTGSGYNEQFF
J gene: TRBJ1-4; D gene: NA; clone size: NA; V gene: TRBV19; CDR3 DNA: TGTGCCAGTAGTATAAAATCAGGAGACCATGAAAAACTGTTTTTT; CDR3 protein: CASSIKSGDHEKLFF
J gene: TRBJ2-1; D gene: NA; clone size: once; V gene: TRBV6-8; CDR3 DNA: TGTGCCAGCAGTTACTCCCCATCAGGGACTAATGAGCAGTTCTTC; CDR3 protein: CASSYSPSGTNEQFF
J gene: TRBJ1-2; D gene: NA; clone size: NA; V gene: TRBV19; CDR3 DNA: TGTGCCAGTAAGGGTGTGAGGATCAATGGCTACACCTTC; CDR3 protein: CASKGVRINGYTF
J gene: TRBJ1-5; D gene: TRBD1; clone size: NA; V gene: TRBV24-1; CDR3 DNA: TGTGCCACCAGTGAAGGGACAGGGCTCAATCAGCCCCAGCATTTT; CDR3 protein: CATSEGTGLNQPQHF
J gene: TRBJ1-1; D gene: NA; clone size: many; V gene: TRBV4-2; CDR3 DNA: TGTGCCAGCAAACCCGCTTGGGGGAACACTGAAGCTTTCTTT; CDR3 protein: CASKPAWGNTEAFF
J gene: TRBJ2-3; D gene: NA; clone size: NA; V gene: TRBV6-5; CDR3 DNA: TGTGCCAGCAGTTTAACGGACTTCACAGATACGCAGTATTTT; CDR3 protein: CASSLTDFTDTQYF
J gene: TRBJ2-7; D gene: TRBD1; clone size: NA; V gene: TRBV5-6; CDR3 DNA: TGTGCCAGCAGCTTGGGGCCCCAGGGGGCCATCCACGAGCAGTACTTC; CDR3 protein: CASSLGPQGAIHEQYF
J gene: TRBJ1-4; D gene: NA; clone size: NA; V gene: TRBV6-4; CDR3 DNA: TGTGCCAGCAGTGGGAAGAAGCCTAATGAAAAACTGTTTTTT; CDR3 protein: CASSGKKPNEKLFF
J gene: TRBJ1-6; D gene: TRBD1; clone size: few; V gene: TRBV6-1; CDR3 DNA: TGTGCCAGCAGTGAAGTCAGGGGGGCGCAATATAATTCACCCCTCCACTTT; CDR3 protein: CASSEVRGAQYNSPLHF
J gene: TRBJ2-6; D gene: NA; clone size: NA; V gene: TRBV5-1; CDR3 DNA: TGCGCCAGCAAGATAGGATTCCGCTCTGGGGCCAACGTCCTGACTTTC; CDR3 protein: CASKIGFRSGANVLTF
J gene: TRBJ1-5; D gene: TRBD1; clone size: NA; V gene: TRBV6-5; CDR3 DNA: TGTGCCAGCAGACGACAGGGCTCCGCCAATCAGCCCCAGCATTTT; CDR3 protein: CASRRQGSANQPQHF
J gene: TRBJ2-2; D gene: NA; clone size: NA; V gene: TRBV3-1/TRBV3-2; CDR3 DNA: TGTGCCAGCAGCTCGCGACAGGGGAGGGCCGGGGAGCTGTTTTTT; CDR3 protein: CASSSRQGRAGELFF
J gene: TRBJ1-2; D gene: TRBD1; clone size: NA; V gene: TRBV6-1; CDR3 DNA: TGTGCCAGCACCACAATCCGGGACAGGCCGATCACCTTC; CDR3 protein: CASTTIRDRPITF
J gene: TRBJ2-4; D gene: NA; clone size: NA; V gene: TRBV19; CDR3 DNA: TGTGCCAGTAGTAGAATAGGGGAAACCAAAAACATTCAGTACTTC; CDR3 protein: CASSRIGETKNIQYF
J gene: TRBJ2-7; D gene: TRBD2; clone size: few; V gene: TRBV7-6; CDR3 DNA: TGTGCCAGCAGCTTAGAGGCTAGCGGGGGGAGCGAGCAGTACTTC; CDR3 protein: CASSLEASGGSEQYF
J gene: TRBJ1-1; D gene: TRBD1; clone size: NA; V gene: TRBV18; CDR3 DNA: TGTGCCAGCTCACCGGGACAGGGGGCAATGAGGACTGAAGCTTTCTTT; CDR3 protein: CASSPGQGAMRTEAFF
J gene: TRBJ2-3; D gene: NA; clone size: NA; V gene: TRBV24-1; CDR3 DNA: TGTGCCACCAGTGATTTGACGGGGCAGTATTTT; CDR3 protein: CATSDLTGQYF
J gene: TRBJ1-5; D gene: NA; clone size: NA; V gene: TRBV10-3; CDR3 DNA: TGTGCCATCAGTGAGTCGCTTGGAGGGAACGTCGATCAGCCCCAGCATTTT; CDR3 protein: CAISESLGGNVDQPQHF
J gene: TRBJ1-6; D gene: TRBD1; clone size: NA; V gene: TRBV11-1; CDR3 DNA: TGTGCCAGCAGCCACCTACCCGGGACAGGGAGCTCACCCCTCCACTTT; CDR3 protein: CASSHLPGTGSSPLHF
J gene: TRBJ2-2; D gene: NA; clone size: NA; V gene: TRBV5-1; CDR3 DNA: TGCGCCAGCAGCCACCGGACTTCTAAAAACACCGGGGAGCTGTTTTTT; CDR3 protein: CASSHRTSKNTGELFF
J gene: TRBJ1-6; D gene: NA; clone size: NA; V gene: TRBV3-1/TRBV3-2; CDR3 DNA: TGTGCCAGCAACCGGGCGGTGGGCTCACCCCTCCACTTT; CDR3 protein: CASNRAVGSPLHF
J gene: TRBJ1-6; D gene: NA; clone size: NA; V gene: TRBV30; CDR3 DNA: TGTGCCCGACGCCAAGGAGCCCTCAATTCACCCCTCCACTTT; CDR3 protein: CARRQGALNSPLHF
J gene: TRBJ1-5; D gene: TRBD1; clone size: once; V gene: TRBV6-2/TRBV6-3; CDR3 DNA: TGTGCCAGCAGTCGCTCCACAGGGGGGGGGTCTCAGCCCCAGCATTTT; CDR3 protein: CASSRSTGGGSQPQHF
J gene: TRBJ1-1; D gene: NA; clone size: NA; V gene: TRBV19; CDR3 DNA: TGTGCCAGTAGTATTGTGACGGGGACCGAAGCTTTCTTT; CDR3 protein: CASSIVTGTEAFF
J gene: TRBJ1-6; D gene: TRBD1; clone size: few; V gene: TRBV7-9; CDR3 DNA: TGTGCCAGCAGCCCGACCTCTCCCGGGACAGTTAATTCACCCCTCCACTTT; CDR3 protein: CASSPTSPGTVNSPLHF